These 8 T cell receptor beta chains were all obtained from the same sample, sequenced in a study of cytomegalovirus exposure and HLA in healthy donors. The PCR had 60 Vbeta and 13 Jbeta primers. The repertoire was sequenced with immunoSEQ multiplex PCR; TCRdb's copy has only in-frame clones and lacks some. The sample contains 62,000 or so clones, about 89% of which appear only once. The sequencing input was PBMCs. The origin of the receptors is a young man in good health and CMV-seronegative.

The chain joins TRBV15 to TRBJ1-5, with TRBD1 identical over 7 bases. Unmatched junction bases numbered 9, after V lost 5 bases and J lost 8 bases. The CDR3 spans 14 residues. From germline, CDR1 is LNHNV and CDR2 YYDKDF (reference sequence). CDR3 DNA sequence: TGTGCCACCAGCGAGGACAGGCCTGTGGAGCCCCAGCATTTT. Its protein product is CATSEDRPVEPQHF.

The chain links TRBV18 to TRBJ1-2; D gene uncertain. Looked up from germline, CDR1 is KGHSH and CDR2 is LQKENI. This CDR3 has 16 residues. Trimming shortened V by 1 base and J by 2 bases, and 14 bases separated the two germline ends. This CDR3 reads CASSPRETQPNYGYTF. The CDR3 DNA reads TGTGCCAGCTCACCACGAGAGACACAACCAAACTATGGCTACACCTTC.

The chain employs TRBV30 and TRBJ1-4, with no clear D. Trimming shortened V by 1 base and J by 8 bases, and 8 bases separated the two germline ends. CDR3 length: 12 amino acids. Germline-derived CDR1 and CDR2 are GTSNPN and SVGIG (reference sequence). DNA of the CDR3: TGTGCCTGGAGTGGGGAGCGGGAAAAACTGTTTTTT. Translating gives CAWSGEREKLFF.

The chain employs TRBV7-2 and TRBJ1-2; 9 bases line up with TRBD1. CDR1 SGHTA and CDR2 FQGNSA come from the germline V gene. This CDR3 comprises 14 residues. V dropped 5 bases and J dropped 7; count of bases not matched to a gene: 8. This CDR3 reads CASSQSGQGSGYTF. CDR3 nucleotides: TGTGCCAGCAGCCAGTCGGGACAGGGTAGTGGCTACACCTTC.

The chain uses TRBV27 and TRBJ2-1; 9 positions agree with TRBD2. V was clipped by 6 bases and J by 6 bases; unmatched bases: 9. Germline values: CDR1 MNHEY, CDR2 SMNVEV (reference sequence). The CDR3 consists of 15 residues. Here the CDR3 reads CASRSGGLPRNEQFF. CDR3 bases: TGTGCCAGCAGGAGCGGGGGGCTCCCCCGCAATGAGCAGTTCTTC.

This rearrangement joins TRBV28 to TRBJ1-5; D is ambiguous. CDR3 length equals 12 residues. CDR1 MDHEN and CDR2 SYDVKM come from the germline V gene. Between the trimmed V and J ends, which lost 3 bases and 6 bases, there was a span of 6 bases. This chain's CDR3 is CASSFPGQPQHF. CDR3 nucleotides: TGTGCCAGCAGTTTTCCCGGTCAGCCCCAGCATTTT.

CDR3 amino acids: CASFRGVGTEAFF. CDR3 coding DNA: TGTGCCTCCTTCCGGGGGGTGGGAACTGAAGCTTTCTTT. The V and J genes are TRBV27 and TRBJ1-1, with a tentative D call TRBD1 (5 bases). In germline, CDR1 is MNHEY, CDR2 SMNVEV (reference sequence). This CDR3 contains 13 residues. V lost 11 bases to trimming and J lost 5 bases, with 18 bases between them.

This sequence joins TRBV30 and TRBJ1-2, with 9 bases aligning to TRBD1. J lost 3 bases, V lost 7 bases, and 12 bases had no gene match. This CDR3 has 15 residues. In germline, CDR1 is GTSNPN, CDR2 SVGIG (reference sequence). As DNA, the CDR3 is TGTGCCTCTACACCCCTCGGGACAGGGCACTATGGCTACACCTTC. Translation: CASTPLGTGHYGYTF.